What follows is one T cell receptor (beta chain) and its context. The antigen it binds to is not known. No much larger clone exists at a distance of one base, and base qualities are not known. The study profiled bulk TCR beta-chain repertoires in matched peripheral blood, tumor and adjacent normal breast tissue taken from around 15 patients with early-stage breast cancer. Before surgery, roughly 4.5-11 mL of whole blood was collected into EDTA tubes and then processed within 2 hours. Peripheral blood mononuclear cells were isolated by Ficoll-Paque centrifugation in SepMate-50 tubes. For storage in liquid nitrogen, PBMCs were cryopreserved as aliquots of about 1.9 to 4 million cells in about 90% FBS with 10% DMSO. Genomic DNA was extracted with the Qiagen AllPrep DNA/RNA Mini kit. These data belong to a study of early stage breast cancer tumors (dated by TCRdb to 2016 to 2017). Background for the entire study: Of the roughly 15 invasive breast tumors, more than 9 were found to be estrogen receptor-positive, progesterone receptor-positive and HER2-negative. Most of the 12 ER+/PR+/HER2- tumors were invasive ductal carcinomas, while the other four were invasive lobular carcinomas. A read coverage of roughly 10-fold per sample was achieved on average. The samples as a whole yielded approximately 3,000,000 detected templates, corresponding to around 1,100,000 unique clonotypes. The research as a whole found: Compared with adjacent normal breast tissue, tumors had higher clonality and 2.5 to 3-fold greater T cell density. Enriched TCRB sequences shared across patients were mostly commonly generated sequences, unlikely to play an important role in the tumor microenvironment. Chain pairing and functional markers such as CD4, CD8 and FOXP3 were missed by bulk genomic DNA sequencing of unsorted cells. Because the cohort was small, analysis by tumor subtype was not possible. Repertoires from blood resembled normal breast more closely than tumor, and using blood as a reference for each tissue separated tumor from normal in most of the 16 patients.

V is clipped by 2 bases and J by 2 bases, and the sequence between their germline boundaries is 8 bases long. Including cysteine and phenylalanine, the CDR3 has 13 amino acids. Just CDR3 DNA is preserved here, 39 bases in frame from base 1. According to the germline V gene (reference sequence), CDR1 reads SGHKS and CDR2 reads YYEKEE. Every sample was amplified as two independent genomic DNA replicates, using 0.4 to 0.5 ug for blood and around 1.5 ug for tumor or normal breast. TCRB sequencing of genomic DNA was carried out with the ImmunoSeq Intro kit according to the manufacturer's instructions. For absolute quantification, the roughly 30-cycle multiplex PCR included proprietary primers along with spike-in control sequences. Single-end 150-bp reads were used to sequence an 87-bp fragment spanning the CDR3 plus the flanking V and J genes. Each lane of an Illumina MiSeq running version 3.0 chemistry carried seven multiplexed samples, with two replicates apiece. The study's own analysis went as follows. The vendor's proprietary pipeline processed the raw data and merged both replicates into a single result for each sample. A clonotype was defined as productive rearrangements that share the same V-gene family, CDR3 amino acid sequence and J-gene segment. Clonality was calculated as 1 minus the normalized Shannon entropy (Pielou evenness) of TCRB abundances. T cell density was estimated as total templates divided by the number of input cells, with the number of input cells inferred from the DNA input amount. Recon was used with default parameters to estimate total repertoire diversity and clonality. Clonotypes with over 0.1% abundance in tumor and at least 32-fold higher abundance in tumor than in normal breast were defined as tumor-enriched. In TCRdb, the immuneACCESS table is reduced to in-frame sequences with V and J assigned. These tables do not hold every clone; where another copy was compared, an unresolved V gene accounts for under half, and the others remain unexplained. From that table come the V and J calls and clone size; the DNA was used to work out D and trimming. The sample table records around 53,000 clones; 75% to 95% of these occur just once. The ten top clones hold about 5% of the sample.

The sequence links TRBV5-5 to TRBJ2-7; TRBD2 could be the D gene, as 6 bases match. The sequenced sample consisted of blood. This receptor was identified in a person aged 70 to 79 with breast cancer. The CDR3 reads as follows: CASSFPGAYEQYF. The nucleotide sequence reads TGTGCCAGCAGCTTCCCGGGGGCCTACGAGCAGTACTTC.